The rows below give T cell receptor beta chains drawn from one sample of a study of shared clonotypes between healthy human individuals. The protocol was immunoSEQ multiplex PCR, while the TCRdb copy is restricted to in-frame clones and leaves out a portion. The table has about 710,000 clones, roughly 73% seen once; the top ten hold roughly 1.9%. The material sequenced was memory CD4+ T cells sorted from blood. These receptors were collected from a woman aged 30 to 39 in good health. Both conserved end residues are part of each CDR3. D genes are given only for firm matches.

TRBJ1-1 . TRBV7-2 CASSANRERAFF
TRBJ2-7 . TRBV20-1 CSARSGWEQYF
TRBJ2-3 TRBD2 TRBV18 CASSPPREGRNTQYF
TRBJ2-2 TRBD2 TRBV30 CAWSPGLVSNTGELFF
TRBJ2-5 TRBD1 TRBV27 CASSFSGTGGRETQYF
TRBJ1-5 TRBD1 TRBV6-5 CASSPTGGRNQPQHF
TRBJ1-2 . TRBV28 CASTSLGAVPNYGYTF
TRBJ2-7 . TRBV29-1 CSVREGPTYEQYF
TRBJ2-7 . TRBV25-1 CASTRNYEQYF
TRBJ2-7 TRBD2 TRBV2 CASSFSAGGYEQYF
TRBJ2-3 TRBD1 TRBV28 CASTRGQLGTDTQYF
TRBJ2-5 . TRBV21-1 CASSKSGGETQYF
TRBJ1-2 . TRBV4-1 CASSQADGNYGYTF
TRBJ1-3 TRBD1 TRBV27 CASSRDSYSGNTIYF
TRBJ2-7 . TRBV7-2 CASSPLDGKDHEQYF
TRBJ1-4 . TRBV5-1 CASSLDSGDEKLFF
TRBJ1-2 . TRBV18 CASSPLGSGGMDYGYTF
TRBJ2-7 TRBD1 TRBV28 CASSLGRGQGEQYF
TRBJ2-3 TRBD2 TRBV5-4 CASSFPSGSMADTQYF
TRBJ2-3 TRBD2 TRBV28 CASRPSGSGPDTQYF
TRBJ2-3 . TRBV30 CAWRTGFTDTQYF
TRBJ2-7 . TRBV19 CASSSKGFSHEQYF
TRBJ1-5 TRBD1 TRBV27 CASILRTGGRNQPQHF
TRBJ1-1 TRBD1 TRBV5-1 CASSSPDRDFPEAFF
TRBJ1-1 . TRBV7-2 CASSTQRDTEAFF
TRBJ2-1 TRBD2 TRBV11-1 CASSLGGLASNEQFF
TRBJ1-4 . TRBV5-1 CASSLPLGSVTRTDEKLFF
TRBJ1-2 TRBD1 TRBV27 CASSPQRTGGYGYTF
TRBJ2-7 TRBD1 TRBV5-1 CASSLGTGGAYEQYF
TRBJ1-1 TRBD1 TRBV18 CASSPYDRVGLGAFF
TRBJ2-3 TRBD2 TRBV5-1 CASSGLAGPGDTQYF
TRBJ2-2 TRBD1 TRBV29-1 CSVRTTGGNTGELFF
TRBJ2-3 TRBD1 TRBV18 CASSRKTGIGDTQYF
TRBJ1-1 . TRBV5-6 CASSLIGTEAFF
TRBJ2-7 . TRBV4-2 CASSQGGWSGSYEQYF
TRBJ1-5 . TRBV13 CASSLGRGALSDSNQPQHF
TRBJ1-2 . TRBV15 CATSRDRTRTLGYTF
TRBJ2-7 . TRBV6-1 CASSPQGRDEQYF
TRBJ1-5 . TRBV2 CASTDQDQPQHF
TRBJ2-7 . TRBV2 CASRGASLTVYEQYF
. TRBD1 TRBV7-7 CASSPGTGDREQYF
TRBJ2-3 . TRBV2 CASSEYVSADTQYF
TRBJ2-1 TRBD2 TRBV2 CASSDDTTSGGNEQFF
TRBJ1-5 TRBD1 TRBV25-1 CASSGERQGAEGNQPQHF
TRBJ2-1 TRBD2 TRBV15 CATRLAGLNEQFF
TRBJ1-1 . TRBV11-2 CASGGGGPEAFF
TRBJ2-1 TRBD2 TRBV4-1 CASSQGSGRNLYNEQFF
TRBJ2-5 TRBD1 TRBV6-1 CASSEQRGQGQETQYF
TRBJ2-7 TRBD2 TRBV11-2 CASSFSGSLSYEQYF
TRBJ2-3 TRBD2 TRBV2 CASSGLAAVNTQYF
TRBJ2-2 . TRBV20-1 CSASSGGELFF
TRBJ1-5 . TRBV6-5 CASRLGANQPQHF
TRBJ2-2 TRBD1 TRBV7-9 CASSNRDRGPGELFF
TRBJ1-3 . TRBV11-2 CASSPNPQAASGNTIYF
TRBJ2-7 . TRBV6-5 CASSYSPRTYEQYF
TRBJ2-7 TRBD1 TRBV27 CASSPGPARDRGLRKQYF
TRBJ2-1 . TRBV28 CASSSPNFGLGTRFF